Each of the 15 T cell receptor beta chains below was sequenced from the same sample in a study of chemoradiotherapy in HPV16-positive cancers. Using immunoSEQ multiplex PCR, the repertoire was profiled, and TCRdb retains in-frame clones only, with some absent. The table lists about 32,000 clones, about nine tenths of them singletons. This material consisted of blood, taken from a patient who underwent chemoradiotherapy. The receptor source for this set is a human donor with HPV-associated anogenital cancer.

V gene TRBV5-1 combines with J gene TRBJ1-1; D unresolved. The germline V and J ends were trimmed by 0 bases and 3 bases, with 9 bases remaining between them. The CDR3 covers 14 residues. Germline assignment: CDR1 SGHRS and CDR2 YFSETQ. The CDR3 region is CASSLAGRYTEAFF. The CDR3 bases are TGCGCCAGCAGCTTGGCTGGCAGATACACTGAAGCTTTCTTT.

The chain carries TRBV27 and TRBJ2-2; 7 nucleotides agree with TRBD2. CDR1 and CDR2 (germline): MNHEY, SMNVEV (reference sequence). The CDR3 runs to 15 residues. V shed 3 bases, J shed 0 bases, and the junction held 1 base outside the gene matches. The CDR3 is CASSFAGANTGELFF. DNA for the CDR3: TGTGCCAGCAGTTTTGCGGGAGCGAACACCGGGGAGCTGTTTTTT.

This sequence joins TRBV19 and TRBJ2-1; tentatively, D is TRBD1 (6 bases). Germline CDR1 is LNHDA and CDR2 is SQIVND (reference sequence). CDR3 size: 13 residues. The germline V and J ends were trimmed by 2 bases and 4 bases, with 6 bases remaining between them. The CDR3 sequence is CASSIQGYNEQFF. CDR3 coding DNA: TGTGCCAGTAGTATACAGGGGTACAATGAGCAGTTCTTC. Combining the CDR3 with reference TRBV19 and TRBJ2-1 gives the whole variable domain DGGITQSPKYLFRKEGQNVTLSCEQNLNHDAMYWYRQDPGQGLRLIYYSQIVNDFQKGDIAEGYSVSREKKESFPLTVTSAQKNPTAFYLCASSIQGYNEQFFGPGTRLTVL.

The J gene is TRBJ2-5, the V gene TRBV11-2, with D possibly matching TRBD2 (6 bases). The CDR3 runs 15 residues. The germline V gene has CDR1 SGHAT and CDR2 FQNNGV. Trimming stripped 1 base from V and 2 bases from J, with 11 bases between. The CDR3 spells CASSLGGTEQETQYF. The CDR3 coding sequence is TGTGCCAGCAGCTTAGGAGGGACTGAACAAGAGACCCAGTACTTC.

This chain links TRBV1 with TRBJ2-6. TRBV1 is a recognized pseudogene. The CDR3 is 16 amino acids. The CDR3 spells CTSSWVRQSRANVLTF. Here the CDR3 DNA reads TGCACCAGCAGCTGGGTACGTCAAAGTCGGGCCAACGTCCTGACTTTC.

The rearrangement links TRBV5-6 to TRBJ1-4; a possible D gene is TRBD1 (5 bases). Germline assignment: CDR1 SGHDT and CDR2 YYEEEE. Trimming cost V 0 bases and J 7 bases, with 13 bases left between them. The CDR3 runs 15 residues. CDR3 amino acids: CASSLAVEGFEKLFF. CDR3 nucleotide sequence: TGTGCCAGCAGCTTGGCCGTGGAGGGGTTTGAAAAACTGTTTTTT. The full variable domain, rest sourced from reference TRBV5-6 and TRBJ1-4, is DAGVTQSPTHLIKTRGQQVTLRCSPKSGHDTVSWYQQALGQGPQFIFQYYEEEERQRGNFPDRFSGHQFPNYSSELNVNALLLGDSALYLCASSLAVEGFEKLFFGSGTQLSVL.

This chain links TRBV14 with TRBJ2-3; 8 bases agree with TRBD2. CDR1 and CDR2 from the germline V gene are SGHDN and FVKESK. The J segment lost 5 bases and the V segment lost 4 bases, leaving 8 bases of the junction unmatched. CDR3 size: 15 residues. CDR3 in amino acids: CASSPLGLAQDTQYF. As DNA, the CDR3 is TGTGCCAGCAGCCCCCTTGGACTAGCTCAAGATACGCAGTATTTT. Using reference TRBV14 and TRBJ2-3 for the parts outside the CDR3, the full variable domain is EAGVTQFPSHSVIEKGQTVTLRCDPISGHDNLYWYRRVMGKEIKFLLHFVKESKQDESGMPNNRFLAERTGGTYSTLKVQPAELEDSGVYFCASSPLGLAQDTQYFGPGTRLTVL.

The chain couples TRBV2 to TRBJ2-1; 7 bases line up with TRBD1. Germline V gene sequence: CDR1 SNHLY, CDR2 FYNNEI. There are 15 residues in the CDR3. Trimming cost V 6 bases and J 1 base; bases outside gene matches: 6. CDR3 coding DNA: TGTGCCAGCAGAGGACAGGTTTTTTCCTACAATGAGCAGTTCTTC. Amino acid sequence: CASRGQVFSYNEQFF.

This clone was seen more than once but under ten times. The rearrangement joins TRBV2 to TRBJ2-2; 8 bases fit TRBD2. Per germline, CDR1 SNHLY and CDR2 FYNNEI. The CDR3 is 17 amino acids. V lost 6 bases and J lost 4; bases outside the gene matches: 13. The CDR3 region is CASRQFTSGGGTGELFF. DNA of the CDR3: TGTGCCAGCAGACAGTTTACTAGCGGAGGGGGCACCGGGGAGCTGTTTTTT.

The rearrangement uses TRBV4-3 and TRBJ2-2; D may be TRBD2 (6 bases). Germline V gene data show CDR1 as LGHNA and CDR2 as YSLEER. V was cut by 0 bases and J by 7 bases, with 18 bases left in between. The CDR3 is 17 residues long. CDR3 protein: CASSQDRGLSLDGELFF. The CDR3 coding sequence is TGCGCCAGCAGCCAAGATCGGGGACTCTCCCTCGACGGGGAGCTGTTTTTT.

The rearrangement links TRBV30 to TRBJ1-6; TRBD1 is a possible D gene (5 bases). The CDR3 is 13 residues long. V was cut by 5 bases and J by 14 bases, with 19 bases left in between. Germline assignment: CDR1 GTSNPN and CDR2 SVGIG (reference sequence). The CDR3 protein is CAWSDILGKALHF. The CDR3 coding sequence is TGTGCCTGGTCGGACATTCTGGGGAAGGCCCTCCACTTT.

The sample holds one count of this clone. This chain connects TRBV11-2 to TRBJ1-2; the match to TRBD1 covers 10 bases. J lost 6 bases, V lost 0 bases, and 4 bases had no gene match. This CDR3 has 15 amino acids. Per the germline V gene, CDR1 is SGHAT and CDR2 is FQNNGV. CDR3 residues: CASSLDRQGANGYTF. DNA for the CDR3: TGTGCCAGCAGCTTAGATCGACAGGGGGCGAATGGCTACACCTTC.

V and J are TRBV4-3 and TRBJ2-3; 8 bases map to TRBD1. Trimming cost V 4 bases and J 11 bases; bases outside gene matches: 2. Looked up from germline, CDR1 is LGHNA and CDR2 is YSLEER. CDR3 length: 11 residues. The CDR3 sequence is CASSRGTGQYF. CDR3 DNA sequence: TGCGCCAGCAGCCGAGGGACAGGGCAGTATTTT.

The chain is built from TRBV12-5 and TRBJ2-7; the match to TRBD1 covers 9 bases. Trimming took 1 base from V and 5 from J; bases not matched to a gene: 6. The CDR3 consists of 15 residues. The germline V gene encodes CDR1 LGHNT and CDR2 FRNRAP. The CDR3 coding sequence is TGTGCTAGTGGTTTGGCCGGACAGGGGAGGGACGAGCAGTACTTC. Translation: CASGLAGQGRDEQYF.

This clone was recorded only once. CDR3 in amino acids: CASRQLAGGRYEQYF. The CDR3 DNA is TGCGCCAGCAGACAACTAGCGGGGGGGCGTTACGAGCAGTACTTC. The chain couples TRBV4-1 to TRBJ2-7, with TRBD2 matching 13 bases. The CDR3 loop spans 15 amino acids. Trimming removed 6 bases from V and 4 bases from J; junction bases left unmatched: 6. Germline loops: CDR1 MGHRA, CDR2 YSYEKL.